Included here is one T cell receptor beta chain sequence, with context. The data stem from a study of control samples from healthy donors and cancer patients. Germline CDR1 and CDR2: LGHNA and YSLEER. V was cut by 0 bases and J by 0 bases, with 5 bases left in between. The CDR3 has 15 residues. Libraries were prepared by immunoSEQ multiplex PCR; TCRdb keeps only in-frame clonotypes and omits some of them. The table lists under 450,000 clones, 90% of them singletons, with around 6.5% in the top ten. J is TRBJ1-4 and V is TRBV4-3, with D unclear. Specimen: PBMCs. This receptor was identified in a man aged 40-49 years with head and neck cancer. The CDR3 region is CASSQESTTNEKLFF. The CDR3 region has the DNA TGCGCCAGCAGCCAAGAGTCCACAACTAATGAAAAACTGTTTTTT.